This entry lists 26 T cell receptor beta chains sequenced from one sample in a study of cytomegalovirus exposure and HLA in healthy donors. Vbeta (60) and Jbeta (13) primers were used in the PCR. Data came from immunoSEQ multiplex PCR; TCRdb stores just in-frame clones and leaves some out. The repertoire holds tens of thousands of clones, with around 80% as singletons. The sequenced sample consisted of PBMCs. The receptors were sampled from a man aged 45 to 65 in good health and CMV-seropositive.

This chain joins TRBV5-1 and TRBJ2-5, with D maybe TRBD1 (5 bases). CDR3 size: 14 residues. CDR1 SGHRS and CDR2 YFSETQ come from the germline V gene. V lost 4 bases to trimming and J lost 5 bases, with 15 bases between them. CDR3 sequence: CASSLTDRLETQYF. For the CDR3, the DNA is TGCGCCAGCAGCCTGACAGATCGTTTGGAGACCCAGTACTTC.

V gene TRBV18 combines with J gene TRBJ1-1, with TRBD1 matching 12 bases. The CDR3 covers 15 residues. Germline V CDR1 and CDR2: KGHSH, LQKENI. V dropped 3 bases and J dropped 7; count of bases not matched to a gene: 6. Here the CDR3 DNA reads TGTGCCAGCTCACCCACCGGGACAGGGGGCGTTGAAGCTTTCTTT. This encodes CASSPTGTGGVEAFF. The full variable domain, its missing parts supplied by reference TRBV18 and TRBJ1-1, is NAGVMQNPRHLVRRRGQEARLRCSPMKGHSHVYWYRQLPEEGLKFMVYLQKENIIDESGMPKERFSAEFPKEGPSILRIQQVVRGDSAAYFCASSPTGTGGVEAFFGQGTRLTVV.

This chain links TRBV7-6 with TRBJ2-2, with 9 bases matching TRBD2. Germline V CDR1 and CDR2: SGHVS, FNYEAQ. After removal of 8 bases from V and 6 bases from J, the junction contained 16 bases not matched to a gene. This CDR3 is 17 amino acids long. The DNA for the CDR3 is TGTGCCAGCCTCAGAACAGGGCCTAGCGGGATATCCGGGGAGCTGTTTTTT. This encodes CASLRTGPSGISGELFF.

As DNA, the CDR3 is TGTGCCAGCAGCCCCCTCGGCACCGGGGAGCTGTTTTTT. Translating gives CASSPLGTGELFF. The chain carries TRBV7-6 and TRBJ2-2, with D unclear. V was pared by 5 bases and J by 4 bases, with 8 bases between. This CDR3 is built from 13 residues. Germline CDR1 and CDR2: SGHVS and FNYEAQ.

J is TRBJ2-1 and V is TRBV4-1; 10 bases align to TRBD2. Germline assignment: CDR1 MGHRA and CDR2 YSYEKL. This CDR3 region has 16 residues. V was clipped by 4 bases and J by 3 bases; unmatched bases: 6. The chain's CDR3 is CASSPTGLADYNEQFF. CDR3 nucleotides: TGCGCCAGCAGCCCCACCGGACTAGCGGACTACAATGAGCAGTTCTTC.

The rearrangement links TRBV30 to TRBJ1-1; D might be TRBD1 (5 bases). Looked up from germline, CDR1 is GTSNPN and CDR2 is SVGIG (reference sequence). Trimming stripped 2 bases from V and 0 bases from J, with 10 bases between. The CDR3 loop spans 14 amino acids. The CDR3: CAWSKEGVNTEAFF. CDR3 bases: TGTGCCTGGAGTAAGGAAGGGGTGAACACTGAAGCTTTCTTT.

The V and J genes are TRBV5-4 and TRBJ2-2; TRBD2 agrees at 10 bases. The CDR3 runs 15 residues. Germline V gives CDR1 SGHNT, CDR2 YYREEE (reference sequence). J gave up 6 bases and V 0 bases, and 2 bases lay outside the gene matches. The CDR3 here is CASSLASGRSGELFF. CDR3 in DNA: TGTGCCAGCAGCTTGGCTAGCGGGAGATCCGGGGAGCTGTTTTTT.

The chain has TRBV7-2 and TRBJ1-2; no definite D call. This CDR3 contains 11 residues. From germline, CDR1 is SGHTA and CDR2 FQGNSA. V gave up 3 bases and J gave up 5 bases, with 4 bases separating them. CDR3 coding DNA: TGTGCCAGCAGCTTGGAGTATGGCTACACCTTC. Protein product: CASSLEYGYTF. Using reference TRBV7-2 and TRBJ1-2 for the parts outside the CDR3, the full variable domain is GAGVSQSPSNKVTEKGKDVELRCDPISGHTALYWYRQSLGQGLEFLIYFQGNSAPDKSGLPSDRFSAERTGGSVSTLTIQRTQQEDSAVYLCASSLEYGYTFGSGTRLTVV.

The DNA of the CDR3 is TGTGCCAGCAAAGGGACAGACGTAGAAGATACGCAGTATTTT. It encodes CASKGTDVEDTQYF. The rearrangement uses TRBV25-1 and TRBJ2-3; 7 bases match TRBD1. Looked up from germline, CDR1 is MGHDK and CDR2 is SYGVNS. Trimming took 7 bases from V and 5 from J; bases not matched to a gene: 9. This CDR3 comprises 14 residues.

DNA for the CDR3: TGTGCCAGTAGTGTGTCCCTCAGGGGTGGGGCTGAAGCTTTCTTT. Translation gives CASSVSLRGGAEAFF. This chain joins TRBV19 and TRBJ1-1, with a tentative D call TRBD1 (6 bases). This CDR3 is built from 15 residues. Germline-derived CDR1 and CDR2 are LNHDA and SQIVND (reference sequence). Trimming shortened V by 5 bases and J by 6 bases, and 19 bases separated the two germline ends.

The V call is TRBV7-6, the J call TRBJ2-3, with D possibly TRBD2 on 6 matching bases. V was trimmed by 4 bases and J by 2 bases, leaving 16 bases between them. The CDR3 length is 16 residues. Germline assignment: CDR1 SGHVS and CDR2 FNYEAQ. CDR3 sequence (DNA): TGTGCCAGCAGCTCCGCACCGGGAGAGATCACAGATACGCAGTATTTT. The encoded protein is CASSSAPGEITDTQYF.

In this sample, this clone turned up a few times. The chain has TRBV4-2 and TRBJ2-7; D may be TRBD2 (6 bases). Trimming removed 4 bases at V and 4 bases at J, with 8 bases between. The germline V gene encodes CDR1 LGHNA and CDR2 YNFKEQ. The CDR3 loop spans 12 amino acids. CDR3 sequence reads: CASSPGGYEQYF. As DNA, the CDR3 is TGTGCCAGCAGCCCCGGGGGTTACGAGCAGTACTTC.

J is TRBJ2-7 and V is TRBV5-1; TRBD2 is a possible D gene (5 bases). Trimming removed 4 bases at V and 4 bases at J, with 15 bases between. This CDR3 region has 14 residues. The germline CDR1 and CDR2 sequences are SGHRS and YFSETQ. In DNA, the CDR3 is TGCGCCAGCAGCCCCCGCGAAGGCGGGTACGAGCAGTACTTC. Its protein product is CASSPREGGYEQYF.

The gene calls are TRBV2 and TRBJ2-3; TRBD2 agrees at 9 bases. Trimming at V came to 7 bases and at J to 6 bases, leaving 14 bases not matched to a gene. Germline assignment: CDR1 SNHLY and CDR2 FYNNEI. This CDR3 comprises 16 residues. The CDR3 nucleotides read TGTGCCAGCACGGGGGTATCGCGGGAGGGCCGGGATACGCAGTATTTT. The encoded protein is CASTGVSREGRDTQYF.

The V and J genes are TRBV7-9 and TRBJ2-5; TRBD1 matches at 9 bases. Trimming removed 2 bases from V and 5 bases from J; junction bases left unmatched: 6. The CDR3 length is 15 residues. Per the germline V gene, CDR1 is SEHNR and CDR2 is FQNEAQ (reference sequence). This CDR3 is CASSLNRGRMETQYF. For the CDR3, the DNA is TGTGCCAGCAGCTTAAACAGGGGGCGAATGGAGACCCAGTACTTC.

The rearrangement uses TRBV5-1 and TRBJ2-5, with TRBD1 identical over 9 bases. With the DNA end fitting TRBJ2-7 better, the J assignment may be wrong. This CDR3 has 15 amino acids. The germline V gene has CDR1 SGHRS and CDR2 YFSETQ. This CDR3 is CASSPPGQGIHEQYF. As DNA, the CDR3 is TGCGCCAGCAGCCCCCCGGGACAGGGCATCCACGAGCAGTACTTC.

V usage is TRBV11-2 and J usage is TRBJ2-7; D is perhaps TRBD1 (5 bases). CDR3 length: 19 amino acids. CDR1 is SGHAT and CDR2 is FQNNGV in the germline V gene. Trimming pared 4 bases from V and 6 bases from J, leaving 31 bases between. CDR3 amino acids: CASSSPLTRPGLGAAEQYF. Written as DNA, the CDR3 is TGTGCCAGCAGCTCCCCTCTCACACGACCTGGGCTAGGGGCAGCCGAGCAGTACTTC.

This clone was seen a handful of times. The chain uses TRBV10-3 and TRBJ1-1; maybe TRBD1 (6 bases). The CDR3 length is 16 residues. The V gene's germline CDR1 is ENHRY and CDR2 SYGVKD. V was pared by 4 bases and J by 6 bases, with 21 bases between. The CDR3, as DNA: TGTGCCATCAGTGTTAAGGGTCAGGGGATGGATTCTGAAGCTTTCTTT. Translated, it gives CAISVKGQGMDSEAFF.

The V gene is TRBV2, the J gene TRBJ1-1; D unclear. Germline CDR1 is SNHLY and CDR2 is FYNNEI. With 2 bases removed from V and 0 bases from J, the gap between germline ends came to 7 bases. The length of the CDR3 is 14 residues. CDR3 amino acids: CASSENSMNTEAFF. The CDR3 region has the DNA TGTGCCAGCAGTGAAAATTCCATGAACACTGAAGCTTTCTTT.

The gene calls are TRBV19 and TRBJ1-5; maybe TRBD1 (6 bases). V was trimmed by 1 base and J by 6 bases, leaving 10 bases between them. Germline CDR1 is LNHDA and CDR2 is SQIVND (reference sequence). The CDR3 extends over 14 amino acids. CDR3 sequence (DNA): TGTGCCAGTAGTATAGCAGGGGCGGGTCAGCCCCAGCATTTT. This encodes CASSIAGAGQPQHF.

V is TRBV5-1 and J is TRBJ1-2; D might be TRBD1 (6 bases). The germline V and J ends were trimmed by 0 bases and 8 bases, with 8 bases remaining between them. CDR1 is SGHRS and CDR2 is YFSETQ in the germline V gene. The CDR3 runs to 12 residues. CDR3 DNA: TGCGCCAGCAGCTTGGACAGGGCCGGCTACACCTTC. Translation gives CASSLDRAGYTF.

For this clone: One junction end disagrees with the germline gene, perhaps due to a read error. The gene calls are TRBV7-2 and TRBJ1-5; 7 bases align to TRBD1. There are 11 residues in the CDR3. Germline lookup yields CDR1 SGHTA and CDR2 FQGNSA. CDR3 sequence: CASSRRDSPNF. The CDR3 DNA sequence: TGTGCCAGCAGCCGTCGGGACAGTCCAAATTTT. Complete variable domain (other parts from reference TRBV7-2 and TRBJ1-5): GAGVSQSPSNKVTEKGKDVELRCDPISGHTALYWYRQSLGQGLEFLIYFQGNSAPDKSGLPSDRFSAERTGGSVSTLTIQRTQQEDSAVYLCASSRRDSPNFGDGTRLSIL.

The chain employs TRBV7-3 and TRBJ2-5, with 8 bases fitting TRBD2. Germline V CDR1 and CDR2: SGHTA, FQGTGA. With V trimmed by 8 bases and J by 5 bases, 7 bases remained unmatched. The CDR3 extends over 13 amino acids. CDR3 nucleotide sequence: TGTGCCAGCGCTAGCGGGTGGTTGGAGACCCAGTACTTC. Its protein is CASASGWLETQYF. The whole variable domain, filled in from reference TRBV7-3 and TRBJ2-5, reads GAGVSQTPSNKVTEKGKYVELRCDPISGHTALYWYRQSLGQGPEFLIYFQGTGAADDSGLPNDRFFAVRPEGSVSTLKIQRTERGDSAVYLCASASGWLETQYFGPGTRLLVL.

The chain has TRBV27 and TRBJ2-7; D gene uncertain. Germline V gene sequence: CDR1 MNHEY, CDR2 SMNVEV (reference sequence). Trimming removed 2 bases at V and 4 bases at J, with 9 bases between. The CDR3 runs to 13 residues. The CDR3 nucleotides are TGTGCCAGCAGTTTAAGTCCCGCGTACGAGCAGTACTTC. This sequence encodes CASSLSPAYEQYF.

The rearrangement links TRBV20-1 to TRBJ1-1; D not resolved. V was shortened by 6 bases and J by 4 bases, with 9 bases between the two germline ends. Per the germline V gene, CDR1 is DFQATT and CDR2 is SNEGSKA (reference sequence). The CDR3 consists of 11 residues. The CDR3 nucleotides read TGCAGTGCAGCCGGGGTCACTGAAGCTTTCTTT. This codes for CSAAGVTEAFF.

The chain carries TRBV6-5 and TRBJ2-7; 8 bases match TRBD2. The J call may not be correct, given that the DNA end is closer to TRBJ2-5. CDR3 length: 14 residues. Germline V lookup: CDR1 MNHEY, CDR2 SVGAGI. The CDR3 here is CASSTPGGAGTQYF. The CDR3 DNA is TGTGCCAGCAGCACCCCGGGGGGGGCGGGGACCCAGTACTTC.